This entry is about one T cell receptor beta chain. The assay was immunoSEQ multiplex PCR, and TCRdb's table has in-frame clones only and misses some. This table holds tens of thousands of clones, around 87% found once. Seattle patients were enrolled during active infection and followed longitudinally. The data originate from a study of blood T cell repertoires in COVID-19. Study at large: There were acute and convalescent COVID-19 samples, and they came from the United States, Italy and Spain. Sample material is recorded as cDNA or gDNA derived from T cells, B-cell-depleted T cells, or PBMCs.

CDR3 length equals 18 residues. CDR1 SNHLY and CDR2 FYNNEI come from the germline V gene. V was shortened by 2 bases and J by 2 bases, with 19 bases between the two germline ends. The sequenced material came from peripheral blood. The chain carries TRBV2 and TRBJ1-3; perhaps TRBD1 as D (5 bases). The sequence derives from a woman aged 60 to 75 with COVID-19, enrolled during active disease. The CDR3 sequence: CASSELRLGLRPGNTIYF. CDR3 bases: TGTGCCAGCAGTGAATTGCGACTGGGGCTTCGTCCTGGAAACACCATATATTTT.